This T cell receptor beta chain is from a study of blood T cell repertoires in COVID-19. Study context: The samples span acute and convalescent COVID-19 from the United States, Italy and Spain. From T cells, B-cell-depleted T cells, or PBMCs came the material, which was cDNA or gDNA.

This clone was detected only once. Original analysis: Amplification of reference gene primers provided the estimated nucleated cell counts. Sequencing was performed with immunoSEQ multiplex PCR; in TCRdb, only in-frame clones are kept and a portion is missing. That table is the source of V, J and clone size, and D and trimming were worked out from the DNA. Here the sample spans fewer than 50,000 clones, around 85% being singletons. V dropped 1 base and J dropped 5 bases, with 18 bases sitting between them. The germline CDR1 and CDR2 sequences are MGHRA and YSYEKL. This CDR3 spans 16 amino acids. This sequence was found in a woman over 75 with acute or convalescent COVID-19. The specimen sequenced was peripheral blood. The chain is built from TRBV4-1 and TRBJ2-7; D possibly corresponds to TRBD1 (6 bases). The CDR3 bases are TGCGCCAGCAGCCAAGTCGAGAGTCACAGGGTTGACGAGCAGTACTTC. This encodes CASSQVESHRVDEQYF.